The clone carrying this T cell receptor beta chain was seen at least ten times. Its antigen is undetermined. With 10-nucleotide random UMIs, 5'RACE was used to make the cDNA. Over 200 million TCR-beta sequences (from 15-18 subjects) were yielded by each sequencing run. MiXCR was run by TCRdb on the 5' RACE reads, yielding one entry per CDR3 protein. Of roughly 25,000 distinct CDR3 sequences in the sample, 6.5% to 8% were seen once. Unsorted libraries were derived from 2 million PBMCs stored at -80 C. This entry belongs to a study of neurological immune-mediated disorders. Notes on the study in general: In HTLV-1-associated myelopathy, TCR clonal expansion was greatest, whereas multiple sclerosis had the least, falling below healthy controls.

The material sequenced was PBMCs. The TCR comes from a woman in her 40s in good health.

The CDR3 DNA sequence: TGTGCCAGCAGCTTAGCGGGGCGGCAGGGGTTTGGCTACACCTTC. Its translation is CASSLAGRQGFGYTF. The gene calls are TRBV7-2 and TRBJ1-2, with TRBD1 as a possible D gene (6 bases). The CDR3 runs 15 residues. V gave up 0 bases and J gave up 7 bases, with 15 bases separating them. Germline V gives CDR1 SGHTA, CDR2 FQGNSA.